This TCR beta chain was recorded in a study of cytomegalovirus exposure and HLA in healthy donors. The donors were part of the roughly 120-subject validation cohort, which stood apart from the approximately 630-subject first cohort. TCRdb keeps only in-frame clones here, not all; method: immunoSEQ multiplex PCR. The top ten clones hold 2.5% to 4% of a sample with tens of thousands of clones, about 93% of them seen once. Sequences were obtained from PBMCs. This TCR was sampled from a man aged 18 to 35 in good health and CMV-seronegative.

The DNA of the CDR3 is TGTGCCAGCAGTGAACTTTTGTTGTTTCCACAGGGCGGGCGCGAGCAGCCCCAGCATTTT. Translation gives CASSELLLFPQGGREQPQHF. The chain employs TRBV6-1 and TRBJ1-5; a possible D gene is TRBD1 (6 bases). V lost 2 bases and J lost 7, with 30 bases in between. Germline V lookup: CDR1 MNHNS, CDR2 SASEGT. This CDR3 has 20 amino acids.